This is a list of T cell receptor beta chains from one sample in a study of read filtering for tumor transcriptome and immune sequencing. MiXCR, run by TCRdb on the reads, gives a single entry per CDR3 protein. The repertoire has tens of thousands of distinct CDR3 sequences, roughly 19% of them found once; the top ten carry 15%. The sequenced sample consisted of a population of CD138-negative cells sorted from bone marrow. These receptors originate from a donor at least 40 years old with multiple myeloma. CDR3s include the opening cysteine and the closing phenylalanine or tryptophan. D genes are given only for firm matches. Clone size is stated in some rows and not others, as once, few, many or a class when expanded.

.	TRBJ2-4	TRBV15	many	TGTGCCACCAAAGACTCGGACAAAAACATTCAGTACTTC	CATKDSDKNIQYF
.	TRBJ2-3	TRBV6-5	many	TGTGCCAGCAGGCCCGACAGGTCTAACACAGATACGCAGTATTTT	CASRPDRSNTDTQYF
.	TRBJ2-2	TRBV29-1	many	TGCAGCGTTGAATCCTCTCAGGGCACCGGGGAGCTGTTTTTT	CSVESSQGTGELFF
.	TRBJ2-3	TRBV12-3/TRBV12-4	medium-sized	TGTGCCAGCAGTGGAGCACTGAATACGCAGTATTTT	CASSGALNTQYF
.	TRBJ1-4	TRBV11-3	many	TGTGCCAGCAGCACTCGGACAGTAAAGATGGAAAAACTGTTTTTT	CASSTRTVKMEKLFF
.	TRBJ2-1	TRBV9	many	TGTGCCAGCAGCGTAGACGGAGGGCCGTACAATGAGCAGTTCTTC	CASSVDGGPYNEQFF
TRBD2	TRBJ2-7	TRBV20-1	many	TGCAGTGCTAGTTCGACTAGCGGGGGATACGAGCAGTACTTC	CSASSTSGGYEQYF
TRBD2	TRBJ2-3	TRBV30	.	TGTGCCGAGACTGGGGCGGGAGTCAACACAGATACGCAGTATTTT	CAETGAGVNTDTQYF
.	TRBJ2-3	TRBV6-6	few	TGTGCCAGCAGTTACTCGGTTTTTGGAGGGAGCACAGATACGCAGTATTTT	CASSYSVFGGSTDTQYF
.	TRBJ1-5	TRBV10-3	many	TGTGCCATCAGTGAGACCCTCAATCAGCCCCAGCATTTT	CAISETLNQPQHF
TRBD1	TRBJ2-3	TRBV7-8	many	TGTGCCAGCAGCTTAGCAGACAGGGCCACAGATACGCAGTATTTT	CASSLADRATDTQYF
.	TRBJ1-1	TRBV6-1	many	TGTGCCAGCAGTGATTTTGGTCTCCGGGACACTGAAGCTTTCTTT	CASSDFGLRDTEAFF
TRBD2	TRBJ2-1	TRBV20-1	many	TGCAGTGCCGGGGTCTATGGGACTAGCAAAGACAATGAGCAGTTCTTC	CSAGVYGTSKDNEQFF
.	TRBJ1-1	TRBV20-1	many	TGCAGTGCTTCCCGGGGGGGAGGAATGAACACTGAAGCTTTCTTT	CSASRGGGMNTEAFF
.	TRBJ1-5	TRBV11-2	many	TGTGCCAGCAGCCCATGGGTCTCCCCGGATAGCAATCAGCCCCAGCATTTT	CASSPWVSPDSNQPQHF
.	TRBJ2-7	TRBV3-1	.	TGTGCCAGCAGCGCCACAAGTGGGAGGATCGACGAGCAGTACTTC	CASSATSGRIDEQYF
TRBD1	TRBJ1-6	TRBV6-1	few	TGTGCCAGCAGTGAGACCCGGGACAGTAATTCACCCCTCCACTTT	CASSETRDSNSPLHF
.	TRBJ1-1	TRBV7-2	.	TGTGCCAGCCACTCACAACAGAACACTGAAGCTTTCTTT	CASHSQQNTEAFF
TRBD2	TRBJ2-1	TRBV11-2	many	TGTGCCAGCAGCCCGTCCGGGACTAGCGGGAGTGAGCAGTTCTTC	CASSPSGTSGSEQFF
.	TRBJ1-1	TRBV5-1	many	TGCGCCAGCAGCTTGGATGGGGTCCAAGCTTTCTTT	CASSLDGVQAFF
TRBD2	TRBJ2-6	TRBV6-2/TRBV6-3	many	TGTGCCAGCATCACGGGGGGCTCTGGGGCCAACGTCCTGACTTTC	CASITGGSGANVLTF
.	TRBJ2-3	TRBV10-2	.	TGCGCCAGCGGTGATTATGATACGCAGTATTTT	CASGDYDTQYF
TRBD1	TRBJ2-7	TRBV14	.	TGTGCCAGCAGCCAAGATTGGGACAGAGACTACGAGCAGTACTTC	CASSQDWDRDYEQYF
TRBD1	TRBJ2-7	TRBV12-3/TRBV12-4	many	TGTGCCAGCAGTCGGACAGGGACCTACGAGCAGTACTTC	CASSRTGTYEQYF
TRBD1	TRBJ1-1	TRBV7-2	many	TGTGCCAGCAGCTCACAGGGGGCCGGCACTGAAGCTTTCTTT	CASSSQGAGTEAFF
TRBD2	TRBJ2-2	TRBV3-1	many	TGTGCCAGCACCCATTCCGGACTAGCCGGGGAGCTGTTTTTT	CASTHSGLAGELFF
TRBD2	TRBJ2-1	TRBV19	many	TGTGCCAGTAGTACAACTAGCGGGAGACTCGGTGAGCAGTTCTTC	CASSTTSGRLGEQFF
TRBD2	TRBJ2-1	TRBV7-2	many	TGTGCCAGCAGCCCAGAAGGGAGCGGGAGTAATGAGCAGTTCTTC	CASSPEGSGSNEQFF
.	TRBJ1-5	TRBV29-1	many	TGCAGCACCGGGGGGGGGATAAATCAGCCCCAGCATTTT	CSTGGGINQPQHF
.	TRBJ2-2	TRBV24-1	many	TGTGCCACCAGTGAACGGAGGGCTAGCGGGGAGCTGTTTTTT	CATSERRASGELFF
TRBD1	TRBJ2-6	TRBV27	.	TGTGCCAGCGGTCCCCTGGGACAGGGCGGGAGCGAGTCTGGGGCCAACGTCCTGACTTTC	CASGPLGQGGSESGANVLTF
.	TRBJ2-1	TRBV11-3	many	TGTGCCAGCAGCTTTTTGGCCCCCAGCTCCTACAATGAGCAGTTCTTC	CASSFLAPSSYNEQFF
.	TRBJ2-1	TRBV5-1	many	TGCGCCAGCAGCTTACCAACCAATGAGCAGTTCTTC	CASSLPTNEQFF
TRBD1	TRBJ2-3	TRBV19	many	TGTGCCAGTAGTCGGACAGGGACAGATACGCAGTATTTT	CASSRTGTDTQYF
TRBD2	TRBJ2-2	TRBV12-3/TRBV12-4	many	TGTGCCAGCACCTTTTTAGGGCCTAGCGGGCCTCTGTTCGCGAACACCGGGGAGCTGTTTTTT	CASTFLGPSGPLFANTGELFF
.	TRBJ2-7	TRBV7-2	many	TGTGCCAGCAGCCTTTCGCCTAGGCTAAACTACGAGCAGTACTTC	CASSLSPRLNYEQYF
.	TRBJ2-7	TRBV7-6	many	TGTGCCAGCAGCTTAGCGATAGACAGTTCCGAGTTGGGCGAGCAGTACTTC	CASSLAIDSSELGEQYF
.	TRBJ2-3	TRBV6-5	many	TGTGCCAGCAGTTACTCGATTGGGGGGATGACAGATACGCAGTATTTT	CASSYSIGGMTDTQYF
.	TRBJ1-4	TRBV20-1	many	TGCAGTGCTAGGGGCCTGGGGGCGGCTAATGAAAAACTGTTTTTT	CSARGLGAANEKLFF
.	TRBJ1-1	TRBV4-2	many	TGTGCCAGCAGCCAAGATGGCGGTACTGAAGCTTTCTTT	CASSQDGGTEAFF
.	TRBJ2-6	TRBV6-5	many	TGTGCCAGCAAGTTTGGGGCCAACGTCCTGACTTTC	CASKFGANVLTF
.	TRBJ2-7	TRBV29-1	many	TGCAGCGTCCAATATCCGGGCAGAAGCGAGCAGTACTTC	CSVQYPGRSEQYF
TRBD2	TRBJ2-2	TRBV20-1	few	TGCAGTGCTAGAGATCCCGGACTAGCAGTAAACACCGGGGAGCTGTTTTTT	CSARDPGLAVNTGELFF
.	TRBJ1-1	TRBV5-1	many	TGCGCCAGCAGCTCACGGCCGGGACAACTGAACACTGAAGCTTTCTTT	CASSSRPGQLNTEAFF
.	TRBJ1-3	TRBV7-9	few	TGTGCCAGCAGCCGACCGAGTGGAGCCGGAAACACCATATATTTT	CASSRPSGAGNTIYF
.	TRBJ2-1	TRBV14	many	TGTGCCAGCAGCCAAAGGTACGATGAGCAGTTCTTC	CASSQRYDEQFF
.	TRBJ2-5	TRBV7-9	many	TGTGCCAGCAGCTCGGAGGGCTTTTTAACTGAAGAGTCCCAGTACTTC	CASSSEGFLTEESQYF
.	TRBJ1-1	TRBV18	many	TGTGCCAGCTCACCACAAACGGACACTGAAGCTTTCTTT	CASSPQTDTEAFF